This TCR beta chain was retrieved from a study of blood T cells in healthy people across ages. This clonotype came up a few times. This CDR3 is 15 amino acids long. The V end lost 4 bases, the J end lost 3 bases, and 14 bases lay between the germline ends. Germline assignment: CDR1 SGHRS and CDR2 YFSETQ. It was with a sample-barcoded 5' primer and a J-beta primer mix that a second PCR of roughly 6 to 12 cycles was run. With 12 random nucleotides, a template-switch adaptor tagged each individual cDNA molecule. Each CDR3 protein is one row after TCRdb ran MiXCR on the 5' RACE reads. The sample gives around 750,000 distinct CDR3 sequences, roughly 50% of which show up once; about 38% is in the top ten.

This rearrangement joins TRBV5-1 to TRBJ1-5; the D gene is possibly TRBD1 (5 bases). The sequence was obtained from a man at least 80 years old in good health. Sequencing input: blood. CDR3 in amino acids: CASSRDGGDNQPQHF. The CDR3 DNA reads TGCGCCAGCAGCCGGGACGGAGGAGACAATCAGCCCCAGCATTTT.